Described below is a single TCR beta chain sequence and its context. The data derive from a study of blood T cell repertoires in COVID-19. As for the study in general: Acute-phase and convalescent COVID-19 samples originated in the United States, Italy and Spain. Nucleic acid was either cDNA or gDNA, and it came from T cells, B-cell-depleted T cells, or PBMCs.

V dropped 8 bases and J dropped 6; count of bases not matched to a gene: 5. From germline, CDR1 is LNHDA and CDR2 SQIVND (reference sequence). The CDR3 is 12 amino acids. Per the authors' pipeline: Reference gene primer amplification in the assay estimated nucleated cell counts. Assay: immunoSEQ multiplex PCR; the TCRdb copy retains only in-frame clones and omits some. V and J calls and clone size are as listed in that table; D and trimming were resolved from the DNA. The sample holds about 200,000 clones; 88% are singletons and the top ten take about 1.7%. V gene TRBV19 combines with J gene TRBJ1-2, with 8 bases identical to TRBD1. This TCR was sampled from a man aged 18-30 years with active or convalescent COVID-19. The sequencing input was peripheral blood. The CDR3 bases are TGTGCCAGTCGGACAGGGACTGATGGCTACACCTTC. Its translation: CASRTGTDGYTF.